The 7 T cell receptor beta chains in this list originate from one sample, sequenced in a study of identical twins. TCRdb fed the 5' RACE reads into MiXCR, producing one record per CDR3 protein. The data show roughly 750,000 distinct CDR3 sequences, with 21% seen just once and over 4% held by the top ten. These records were also assigned to another study, of T cells expressing NK-cell markers.

Source material: PBMCs. The receptors were sampled from a woman in her late teens or twenties in good health.

This clonotype was seen only a few times. This chain connects TRBV12-3 or TRBV12-4 to TRBJ1-2, with D perhaps matching TRBD1 (6 bases). This CDR3 has 15 residues. With 8 bases removed from V and 7 bases from J, the gap between germline ends came to 23 bases. The CDR3 is CASLQRTLGAGGYTF. DNA of the CDR3: TGTGCCAGCCTTCAACGCACCCTGGGGGCTGGTGGCTACACCTTC.

This clonotype was picked up a small number of times. This chain joins TRBV12-3 or TRBV12-4 and TRBJ2-7; TRBD1 aligns across 8 bases. This CDR3 is 15 amino acids long. After removal of 4 bases from V and 3 bases from J, the junction contained 8 bases not matched to a gene. The CDR3 nucleotides read TGTGCCAGCAGTTCCAGGACAGGGAGGCACTACGAGCAGTACTTC. This encodes CASSSRTGRHYEQYF.

The V gene is TRBV6-1, the J gene TRBJ1-1; D gene unclear. V lost 7 bases to trimming and J lost 2 bases, with 11 bases between them. This CDR3 is 13 amino acids long. CDR1 and CDR2 from the germline V gene are MNHNS and SASEGT. CDR3: CASMRETNTEAFF. CDR3 nucleotide sequence: TGTGCCAGCATGAGAGAGACAAACACTGAAGCTTTCTTT.

In its sample, this clonotype was seen a few times. V and J are TRBV9 and TRBJ2-2; TRBD1 is a possible D gene (5 bases). Germline lookup yields CDR1 SGDLS and CDR2 YYNGEE. Trimming cost V 3 bases and J 0 bases, with 6 bases left between them. There are 14 residues in the CDR3. The CDR3 protein is CASSGTTNTGELFF. CDR3 nucleotide sequence: TGTGCCAGCAGCGGGACAACGAACACCGGGGAGCTGTTTTTT.

The chain recombines TRBV4-3 with TRBJ2-2, with 9 bases that match TRBD2. Per the germline V gene, CDR1 is LGHNA and CDR2 is YSLEER. After removal of 1 base from V and 8 bases from J, the junction contained 5 bases not matched to a gene. CDR3 length: 15 amino acids. The CDR3 spells CASSQGTSVGGELFF. The CDR3 DNA reads as TGCGCCAGCAGCCAAGGGACTAGCGTCGGTGGGGAGCTGTTTTTT.

The sample holds a few counts of this clonotype. The chain links TRBV6-1 to TRBJ2-7; D perhaps matches TRBD1 (6 bases). This CDR3 has 16 residues. V lost 4 bases to trimming and J lost 5 bases, with 21 bases between them. CDR1 is MNHNS and CDR2 is SASEGT in the germline V gene. The CDR3 region is CASSAELRGSLNEQYF. In DNA, the CDR3 is TGTGCCAGCAGTGCCGAACTGAGGGGGAGTCTCAACGAGCAGTACTTC.

This sequence joins TRBV29-1 and TRBJ2-1, with TRBD2 identical over 13 bases. V dropped 7 bases and J dropped 9; count of bases not matched to a gene: 9. The germline gives CDR1 SQVTM, CDR2 ANQGSEA. The CDR3 sequence is 14 residues long. The CDR3 DNA reads TGCAGCGCCGGAACTAGCGGGGGGGCCGGTGAGCAGTTCTTC. The encoded protein is CSAGTSGGAGEQFF.